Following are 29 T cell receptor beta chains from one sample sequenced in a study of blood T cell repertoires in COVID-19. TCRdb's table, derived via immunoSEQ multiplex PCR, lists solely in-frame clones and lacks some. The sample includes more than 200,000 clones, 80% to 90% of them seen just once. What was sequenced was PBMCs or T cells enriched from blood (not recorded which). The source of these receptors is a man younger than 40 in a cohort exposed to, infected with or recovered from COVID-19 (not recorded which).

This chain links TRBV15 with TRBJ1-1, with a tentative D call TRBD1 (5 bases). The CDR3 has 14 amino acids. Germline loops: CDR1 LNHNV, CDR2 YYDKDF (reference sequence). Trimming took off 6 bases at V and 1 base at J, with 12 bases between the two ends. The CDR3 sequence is CATSMTQGNTEAFF. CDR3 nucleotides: TGTGCCACCAGTATGACCCAGGGGAACACTGAAGCTTTCTTT. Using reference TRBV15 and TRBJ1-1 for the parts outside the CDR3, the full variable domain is DAMVIQNPRYQVTQFGKPVTLSCSQTLNHNVMYWYQQKSSQAPKLLFHYYDKDFNNEADTPDNFQSRRPNTSFCFLDIRSPGLGDTAMYLCATSMTQGNTEAFFGQGTRLTVV.

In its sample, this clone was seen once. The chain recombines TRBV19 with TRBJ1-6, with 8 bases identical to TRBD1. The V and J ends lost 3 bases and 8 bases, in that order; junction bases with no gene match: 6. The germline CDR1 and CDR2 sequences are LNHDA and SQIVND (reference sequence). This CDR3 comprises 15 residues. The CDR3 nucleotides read TGTGCCAGTAGTATCGACAGGGGAAGTGATTCACCCCTCCACTTT. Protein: CASSIDRGSDSPLHF.

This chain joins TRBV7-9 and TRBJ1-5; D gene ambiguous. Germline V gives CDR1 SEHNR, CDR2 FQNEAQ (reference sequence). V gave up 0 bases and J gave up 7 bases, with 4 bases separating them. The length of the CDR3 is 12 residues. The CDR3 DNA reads TGTGCCAGCAGCTTAGCTGGCCAGCCCCAGCATTTT. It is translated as CASSLAGQPQHF.

The CDR3 sequence: CASSSGRQGTDTQYF. The CDR3 nucleotides are TGTGCCAGCAGCTCAGGGAGACAGGGCACAGATACGCAGTATTTT. The chain links TRBV11-3 to TRBJ2-3; TRBD1 might be the D (6 bases). Per the germline V gene, CDR1 is SGHNT and CDR2 is YENEEA. V was shortened by 4 bases and J by 1 base, with 12 bases between the two germline ends. The CDR3 spans 15 residues.

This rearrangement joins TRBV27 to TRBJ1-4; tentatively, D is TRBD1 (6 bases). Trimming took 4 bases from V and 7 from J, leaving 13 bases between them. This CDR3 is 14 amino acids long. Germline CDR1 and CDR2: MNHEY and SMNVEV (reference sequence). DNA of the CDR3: TGTGCCAGCAGTTCCCAGGGGTTTCGTGAAAAACTGTTTTTT. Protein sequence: CASSSQGFREKLFF.

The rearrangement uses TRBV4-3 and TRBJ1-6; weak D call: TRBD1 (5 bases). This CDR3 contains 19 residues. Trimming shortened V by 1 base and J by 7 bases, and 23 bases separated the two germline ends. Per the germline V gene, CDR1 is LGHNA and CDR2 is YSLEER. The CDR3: CASSQAGRTILGANSPLHF. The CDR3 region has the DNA TGCGCCAGCAGCCAAGCAGGCAGGACTATTCTCGGGGCAAATTCACCCCTCCACTTT.

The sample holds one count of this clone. CDR3: CASSLGTSGSKNEQFF. The CDR3 nucleotides read TGTGCCAGCAGCCTAGGGACTAGCGGGAGTAAGAATGAGCAGTTCTTC. The J gene is TRBJ2-1, the V gene TRBV3-1 (or the pseudogene TRBV3-2); TRBD2 matches 14 bases. Losses at the gene ends were 4 bases for V and 7 bases for J; bases not matched to a gene: 6. In germline, CDR1 is LGHDT, CDR2 YNNKEL (reference sequence). This CDR3 comprises 16 residues.

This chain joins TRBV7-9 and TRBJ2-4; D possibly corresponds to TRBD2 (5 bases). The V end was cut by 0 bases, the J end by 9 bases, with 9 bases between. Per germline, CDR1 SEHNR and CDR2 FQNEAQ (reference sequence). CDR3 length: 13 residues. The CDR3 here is CASSLASGIIQYF. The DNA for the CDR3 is TGTGCCAGCAGCTTAGCTTCCGGGATCATTCAGTACTTC.

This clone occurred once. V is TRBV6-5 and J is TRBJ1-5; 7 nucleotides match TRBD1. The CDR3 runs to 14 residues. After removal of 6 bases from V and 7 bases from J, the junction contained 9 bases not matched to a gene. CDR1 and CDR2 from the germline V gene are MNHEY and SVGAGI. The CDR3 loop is CASRRTGVGQPQHF. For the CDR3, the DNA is TGTGCCAGCAGACGCACAGGGGTCGGGCAGCCCCAGCATTTT.

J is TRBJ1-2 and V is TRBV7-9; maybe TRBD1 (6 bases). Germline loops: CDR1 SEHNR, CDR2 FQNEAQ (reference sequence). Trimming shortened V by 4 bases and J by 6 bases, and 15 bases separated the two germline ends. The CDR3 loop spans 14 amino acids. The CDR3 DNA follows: TGTGCCAGCAGCTCGGACAGCCGAAAGGATGGCTACACCTTC. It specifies CASSSDSRKDGYTF.

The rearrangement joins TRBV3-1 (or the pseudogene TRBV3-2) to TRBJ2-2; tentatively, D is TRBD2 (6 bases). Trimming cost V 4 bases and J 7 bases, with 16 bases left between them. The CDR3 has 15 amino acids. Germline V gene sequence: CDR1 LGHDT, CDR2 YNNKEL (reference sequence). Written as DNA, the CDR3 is TGTGCCAGCAGCCGGGGAGGCGGAGGCCACGGGGAGCTGTTTTTT. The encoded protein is CASSRGGGGHGELFF.

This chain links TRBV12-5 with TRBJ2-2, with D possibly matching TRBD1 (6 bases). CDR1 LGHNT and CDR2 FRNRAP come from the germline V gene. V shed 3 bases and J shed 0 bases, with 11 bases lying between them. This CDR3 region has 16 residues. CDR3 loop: CASGFSAGANTGELFF. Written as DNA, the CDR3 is TGTGCTAGTGGTTTCTCTGCAGGGGCGAACACCGGGGAGCTGTTTTTT.

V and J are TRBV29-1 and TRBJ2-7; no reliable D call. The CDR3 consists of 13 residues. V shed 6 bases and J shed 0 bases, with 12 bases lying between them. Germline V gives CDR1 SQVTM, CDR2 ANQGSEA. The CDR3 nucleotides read TGCAGCGTACTATTAACGCGCTCCTACGAGCAGTACTTC. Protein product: CSVLLTRSYEQYF.

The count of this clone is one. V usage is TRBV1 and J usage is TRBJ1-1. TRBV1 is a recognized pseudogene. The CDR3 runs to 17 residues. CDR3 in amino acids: CTSSQGQHPEGNTEAFF. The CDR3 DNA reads TGCACCAGCAGCCAAGGCCAACACCCGGAGGGAAACACTGAAGCTTTCTTT.

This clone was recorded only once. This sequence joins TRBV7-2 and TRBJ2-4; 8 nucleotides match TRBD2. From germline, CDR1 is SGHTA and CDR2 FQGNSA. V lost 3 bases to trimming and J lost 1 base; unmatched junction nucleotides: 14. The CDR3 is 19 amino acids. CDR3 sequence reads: CASSFPKSGGTRAKNIQYF. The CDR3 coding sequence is TGTGCCAGCAGCTTCCCTAAGTCGGGGGGGACAAGGGCCAAAAACATTCAGTACTTC. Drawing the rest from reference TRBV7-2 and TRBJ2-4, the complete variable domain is GAGVSQSPSNKVTEKGKDVELRCDPISGHTALYWYRQSLGQGLEFLIYFQGNSAPDKSGLPSDRFSAERTGGSVSTLTIQRTQQEDSAVYLCASSFPKSGGTRAKNIQYFGAGTRLSVL.

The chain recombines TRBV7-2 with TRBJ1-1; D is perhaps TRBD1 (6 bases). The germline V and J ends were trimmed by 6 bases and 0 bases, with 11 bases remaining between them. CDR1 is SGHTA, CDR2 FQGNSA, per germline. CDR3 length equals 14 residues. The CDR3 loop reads CASSSDRLNTEAFF. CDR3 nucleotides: TGTGCCAGCAGTTCGGACAGATTGAACACTGAAGCTTTCTTT.

CDR3 sequence (DNA): TGTGCCAGCGAGGGACAGCTACCGAAGGGGGAGACCCAGTACTTC. It is translated as CASEGQLPKGETQYF. This chain links TRBV28 with TRBJ2-5, with 7 bases that match TRBD1. The CDR3 is 15 amino acids. Germline CDR1 reads MDHEN; CDR2 reads SYDVKM. Trimming at V came to 8 bases and at J to 5 bases, leaving 14 bases not matched to a gene.

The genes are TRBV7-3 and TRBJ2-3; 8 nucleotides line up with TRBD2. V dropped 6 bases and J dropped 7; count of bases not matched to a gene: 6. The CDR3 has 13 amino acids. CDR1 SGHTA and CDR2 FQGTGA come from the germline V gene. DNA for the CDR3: TGTGCCAGCAGATCCCCGGGAGGGCATACGCAGTATTTT. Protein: CASRSPGGHTQYF.

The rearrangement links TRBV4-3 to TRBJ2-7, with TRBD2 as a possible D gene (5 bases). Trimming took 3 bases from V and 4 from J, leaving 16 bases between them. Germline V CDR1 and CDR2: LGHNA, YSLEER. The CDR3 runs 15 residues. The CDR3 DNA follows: TGCGCCAGCAGCCATGCGGACCGCCGAGGGTACGAGCAGTACTTC. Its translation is CASSHADRRGYEQYF.

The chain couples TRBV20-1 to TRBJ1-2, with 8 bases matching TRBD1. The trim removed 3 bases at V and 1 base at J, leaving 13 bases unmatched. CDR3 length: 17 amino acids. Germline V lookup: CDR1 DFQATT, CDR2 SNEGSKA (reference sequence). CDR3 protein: CSASADRDRSLNYGYTF. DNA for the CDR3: TGCAGTGCTAGTGCCGACCGGGACAGGAGCCTTAACTATGGCTACACCTTC.

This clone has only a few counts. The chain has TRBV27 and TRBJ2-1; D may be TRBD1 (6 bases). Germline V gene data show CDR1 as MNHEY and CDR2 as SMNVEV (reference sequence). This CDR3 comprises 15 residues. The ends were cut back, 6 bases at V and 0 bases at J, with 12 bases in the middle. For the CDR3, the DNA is TGTGCCAGCAGCCATATCAGGGGCTCCTACAATGAGCAGTTCTTC. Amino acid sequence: CASSHIRGSYNEQFF.

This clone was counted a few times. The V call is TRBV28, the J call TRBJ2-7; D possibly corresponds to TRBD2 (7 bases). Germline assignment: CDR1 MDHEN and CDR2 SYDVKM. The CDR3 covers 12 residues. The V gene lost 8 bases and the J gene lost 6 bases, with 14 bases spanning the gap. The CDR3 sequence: CASLRGGFEQYF. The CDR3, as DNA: TGTGCCAGCCTCAGGGGAGGGTTCGAGCAGTACTTC.

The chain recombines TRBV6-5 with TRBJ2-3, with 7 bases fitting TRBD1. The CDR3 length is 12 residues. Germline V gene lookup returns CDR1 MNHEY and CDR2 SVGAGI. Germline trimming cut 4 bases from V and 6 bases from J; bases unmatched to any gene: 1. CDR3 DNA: TGTGCCAGCAGTTCGACAGGGGATACGCAGTATTTT. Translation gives CASSSTGDTQYF.

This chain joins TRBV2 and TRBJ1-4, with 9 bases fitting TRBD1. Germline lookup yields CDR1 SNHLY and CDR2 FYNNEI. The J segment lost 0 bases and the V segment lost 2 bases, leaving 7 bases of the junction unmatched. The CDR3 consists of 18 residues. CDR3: CASSESGTGYATNEKLFF. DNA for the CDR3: TGTGCCAGCAGTGAATCTGGGACAGGGTATGCAACTAATGAAAAACTGTTTTTT.

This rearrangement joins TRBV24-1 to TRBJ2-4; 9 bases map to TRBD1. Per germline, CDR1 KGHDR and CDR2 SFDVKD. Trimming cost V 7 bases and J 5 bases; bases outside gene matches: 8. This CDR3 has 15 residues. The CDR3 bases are TGTGCCACCAGCATGACAGGGGGGAAACAAAACATTCAGTACTTC. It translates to CATSMTGGKQNIQYF.

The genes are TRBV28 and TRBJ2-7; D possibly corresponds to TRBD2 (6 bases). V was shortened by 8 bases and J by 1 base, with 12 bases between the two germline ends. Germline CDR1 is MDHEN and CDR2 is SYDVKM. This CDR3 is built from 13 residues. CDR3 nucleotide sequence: TGTGCCAGCGGGACTCCCACTTCCTACGAGCAGTACTTC. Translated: CASGTPTSYEQYF.

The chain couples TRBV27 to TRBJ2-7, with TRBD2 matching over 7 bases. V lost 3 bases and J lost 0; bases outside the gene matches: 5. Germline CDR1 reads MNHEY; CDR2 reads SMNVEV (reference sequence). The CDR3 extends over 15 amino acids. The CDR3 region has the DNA TGTGCCAGCAGTTTGGGGTCGGGGGGCTCCTACGAGCAGTACTTC. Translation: CASSLGSGGSYEQYF.

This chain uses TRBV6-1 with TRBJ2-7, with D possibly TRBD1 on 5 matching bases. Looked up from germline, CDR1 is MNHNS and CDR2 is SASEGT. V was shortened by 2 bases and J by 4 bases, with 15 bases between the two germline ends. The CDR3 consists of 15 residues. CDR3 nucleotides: TGTGCCAGCAGTGAACAACCAGGGCGAGCTTACGAGCAGTACTTC. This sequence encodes CASSEQPGRAYEQYF.

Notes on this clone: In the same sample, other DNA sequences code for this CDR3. CDR3 DNA: TGTGCCAGCAGTCCGGGACTAGCGGGGTACAATGAGCAGTTCTTC. Translation gives CASSPGLAGYNEQFF. This chain joins TRBV11-2 and TRBJ2-1; 13 nucleotides align to TRBD2. There are 15 residues in the CDR3. The V segment lost 6 bases and the J segment 4 bases; nucleotides outside the gene matches: 3. CDR1 is SGHAT, CDR2 FQNNGV, per germline.